These 3 T cell receptor beta chains were all obtained from the same sample, sequenced in a study of Ad26.COV2.S vaccination and SARS-CoV-2 variants. Treatment defined: over 15 received Ad26.COV2.S at low or high dose, single or two shots; five or six received placebo; per-sample allocation not given. At day 63 after the first vaccine or placebo injection, samples were drawn. TCRdb's table, derived via immunoSEQ multiplex PCR, lists solely in-frame clones and lacks some. The data show about 410,000 clones, about 88% seen once. The specimen comprised peripheral blood, sampled in a trial of Ad26.COV2.S vaccine versus placebo. All receptors come from a person between 18 and 60 years old who received the Ad26.COV2.S COVID-19 vaccine or a placebo.

The CDR3 sequence is CASSGERDAYEQYF. DNA of the CDR3: TGTGCCAGCAGTGGAGAACGGGACGCCTACGAGCAGTACTTC. This chain connects TRBV2 to TRBJ2-7; either TRBD1 or TRBD2 may supply D (5 bases each). CDR1 and CDR2 (germline): SNHLY, FYNNEI. This CDR3 spans 14 amino acids. The V gene lost 4 bases and the J gene lost 2 bases, with 12 bases spanning the gap.

The J gene is TRBJ2-7, the V gene TRBV29-1, with 11 bases lining up with TRBD2. Per the germline V gene, CDR1 is SQVTM and CDR2 is ANQGSEA. The CDR3 is made up of 15 amino acids. The V and J ends lost 2 bases and 3 bases, in that order; junction bases with no gene match: 6. For the CDR3, the DNA is TGCAGCGTTGAAAGGCTAGCGGGGGGCTACTACGAGCAGTACTTC. Translated: CSVERLAGGYYEQYF.

The chain joins TRBV11-2 to TRBJ2-5; D gene uncertain. The CDR3 sequence is 11 residues long. Trimming took 3 bases from V and 1 from J, leaving 0 bases between them. CDR1 SGHAT and CDR2 FQNNGV come from the germline V gene. The DNA of the CDR3 is TGTGCCAGCAGCTTCCAAGAGACCCAGTACTTC. Translating gives CASSFQETQYF.